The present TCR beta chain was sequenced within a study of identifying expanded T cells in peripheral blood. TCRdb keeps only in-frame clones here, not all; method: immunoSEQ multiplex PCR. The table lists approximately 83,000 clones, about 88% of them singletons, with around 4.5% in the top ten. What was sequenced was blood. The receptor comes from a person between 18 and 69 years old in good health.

CDR3 sequence reads: CASSKSRTGGFDGYTF. The DNA for the CDR3 is TGTGCCAGCAGCAAATCCCGGACAGGGGGTTTTGATGGCTACACCTTC. The J gene is TRBJ1-2, the V gene TRBV27; TRBD1 aligns across 10 bases. Looked up from germline, CDR1 is MNHEY and CDR2 is SMNVEV (reference sequence). The CDR3 spans 16 residues. V was clipped by 6 bases and J by 6 bases; unmatched bases: 13.